This TCR beta chain derives from a study of blood T cell repertoires in COVID-19. Study details: There were acute and convalescent COVID-19 samples, and they came from the United States, Italy and Spain. PBMCs, B-cell-depleted T cells, or T cells were the source of the cDNA or gDNA that made up the material.

In the original analysis: Nucleated cell number was recorded as an estimate derived from reference gene primer amplification. Libraries were prepared by immunoSEQ multiplex PCR; TCRdb keeps only in-frame clonotypes and omits some of them. The V and J calls and clone size come from that table; D and trimming were worked out from the DNA. The repertoire has more than 50,000 clones, roughly 90% of them found once; the top ten carry less than 2%. This CDR3 is built from 15 residues. Germline V gives CDR1 MNHEY, CDR2 SMNVEV (reference sequence). Trimming took off 5 bases at V and 13 bases at J, with 27 bases between the two ends.

The TCR was taken from a human donor in a cohort sampled during active COVID-19. Sequencing used peripheral blood. The chain uses TRBV27 and TRBJ2-7; weak D call: TRBD2 (6 bases). For the CDR3, the DNA is TGTGCCAGCAGTACCCTCCCCGGCGGGACGCAGCCTATCTACTTC. Translating gives CASSTLPGGTQPIYF.